The 23 T cell receptor beta chains presented below share a single source sample, sequenced in a study of blood T cell repertoires in COVID-19. Measured with immunoSEQ multiplex PCR; TCRdb has only the in-frame clones, and not every one. The data contain 300,000 to 350,000 clones, about 93% of them seen just once; the ten biggest clones take up approximately 6.8%. Source material: peripheral blood. The receptor source for this set is a woman in her thirties with COVID-19, enrolled during active disease.

The rearrangement joins TRBV6-2 or TRBV6-3 to TRBJ2-1; 15 bases align to TRBD2. Germline V gives CDR1 MNHEY, CDR2 SVGEGT. The CDR3 covers 19 residues. The trim removed 4 bases at V and 5 bases at J, leaving 12 bases unmatched. This chain's CDR3 is CASSSPPRTSGRVHNEQFF. The CDR3 nucleotides read TGTGCCAGCAGTTCCCCCCCTAGGACTAGCGGGAGGGTCCACAATGAGCAGTTCTTC.

The chain employs TRBV9 and TRBJ2-5; 14 positions match TRBD2. This CDR3 region has 18 residues. The V gene end was trimmed by 2 bases and the J gene end by 5 bases; junction bases not matched to a gene: 11. Looked up from germline, CDR1 is SGDLS and CDR2 is YYNGEE. The CDR3 region has the DNA TGTGCCAGCAGCGTTCTACCGGGACTAGCGGGGGCCGGCGAGACCCAGTACTTC. It encodes CASSVLPGLAGAGETQYF.

The chain is built from TRBV7-8 and TRBJ2-7; 8 bases map to TRBD1. Germline CDR1 reads SGHVS; CDR2 reads FQNEAQ. This CDR3 contains 13 residues. Trimming took 5 bases from V and 5 from J; bases not matched to a gene: 5. CDR3 amino acids: CASSLSTGDEQYF. CDR3 sequence (DNA): TGTGCCAGCAGCCTATCGACAGGGGACGAGCAGTACTTC.

This chain uses TRBV5-6 with TRBJ2-3; 13 bases line up with TRBD2. The V segment lost 2 bases and the J segment 4 bases; nucleotides outside the gene matches: 7. The CDR3 has 17 residues. Germline V gene data show CDR1 as SGHDT and CDR2 as YYEEEE. The CDR3 bases are TGTGCCAGCAGCTTCCGCACTAGCGGGAGGGCCGCAGATACGCAGTATTTT. Protein product: CASSFRTSGRAADTQYF.

The chain carries TRBV12-3 or TRBV12-4 and TRBJ1-2; TRBD1 might be the D (6 bases). CDR3 length equals 12 residues. The V gene lost 6 bases and the J gene lost 11 bases, with 16 bases spanning the gap. The CDR3 reads CASRRWDIGYTF. CDR3 DNA sequence: TGTGCCAGCAGACGATGGGACATTGGGTACACCTTC.

V is TRBV6-1 and J is TRBJ1-2, with D hard to call. The ends were cut back, 0 bases at V and 4 bases at J, with 9 bases in the middle. From germline, CDR1 is MNHNS and CDR2 SASEGT. The CDR3 sequence is 14 residues long. The CDR3 loop reads CASSEAGGPYGYTF. Written as DNA, the CDR3 is TGTGCCAGCAGTGAAGCAGGAGGTCCCTATGGCTACACCTTC.

The CDR3 DNA reads TGTGCCTGGAGTAGGGCCAGGGATGGTTCACCCCTCCACTTT. Protein: CAWSRARDGSPLHF. The gene calls are TRBV30 and TRBJ1-6; TRBD1 might be the D (5 bases). This CDR3 is 14 amino acids long. V gave up 2 bases and J gave up 9 bases, with 14 bases separating them. The germline V gene encodes CDR1 GTSNPN and CDR2 SVGIG (reference sequence).

This sequence joins TRBV5-4 and TRBJ2-3; 8 nucleotides match TRBD2. Germline V gives CDR1 SGHNT, CDR2 YYREEE (reference sequence). There are 16 residues in the CDR3. Trimming removed 5 bases from V and 9 bases from J; junction bases left unmatched: 17. The CDR3 DNA reads TGTGCCAGCAGACCCACTAGCGGCAGCCAGGCAGGCACGCAGTATTTT. Translating gives CASRPTSGSQAGTQYF.

The chain recombines TRBV10-1 with TRBJ1-5; 10 positions match TRBD1. The junction had 6 bases not matched to a gene; V was cut back by 2 bases and J by 5 bases. The CDR3 runs to 16 residues. Germline V gene data show CDR1 as WNHNN and CDR2 as SYGVQD (reference sequence). CDR3 nucleotide sequence: TGCGCCAGCAGTGAGGCGGGACAGGGGCTATATCAGCCCCAGCATTTT. Its translation: CASSEAGQGLYQPQHF.

The chain combines TRBV10-3 with TRBJ2-5; 10 nucleotides match TRBD1. V trimming: 10 bases; J trimming: 2 bases; junction bases outside the gene matches: 10. The CDR3 loop spans 15 amino acids. Looked up from germline, CDR1 is ENHRY and CDR2 is SYGVKD. The CDR3 sequence is CATGTGTGVQETQYF. The CDR3 bases are TGTGCCACGGGAACCGGGACAGGGGTGCAAGAGACCCAGTACTTC.

This chain uses TRBV28 with TRBJ1-5; D possibly corresponds to TRBD1 (6 bases). Germline CDR1 reads MDHEN; CDR2 reads SYDVKM. V lost 3 bases and J 2 bases, leaving 8 bases between the germline ends. This CDR3 is built from 14 residues. The CDR3 sequence: CASSLPGGNQPQHF. The CDR3 DNA follows: TGTGCCAGCAGTTTGCCAGGGGGCAATCAGCCCCAGCATTTT.

This sequence joins TRBV3-1 (or the pseudogene TRBV3-2) and TRBJ2-7, with 13 bases identical to TRBD2. Per the germline V gene, CDR1 is LGHDT and CDR2 is YNNKEL (reference sequence). V trimming: 4 bases; J trimming: 6 bases; junction bases outside the gene matches: 6. The CDR3 loop spans 15 amino acids. This CDR3 reads CASSLGLAGDPEQYF. The DNA of the CDR3 is TGTGCCAGCAGCCTAGGACTAGCGGGAGATCCCGAGCAGTACTTC.

This rearrangement joins TRBV27 to TRBJ2-1; 9 nucleotides align to TRBD2. The CDR3 spans 13 residues. Trimming removed 8 bases from V and 4 bases from J; junction bases left unmatched: 3. CDR1 MNHEY and CDR2 SMNVEV come from the germline V gene (reference sequence). The CDR3 loop is CASGTSHYNEQFF. In DNA, the CDR3 is TGTGCCAGCGGGACTAGCCATTACAATGAGCAGTTCTTC.

The J gene is TRBJ2-1, the V gene TRBV28; D is perhaps TRBD2 (6 bases). V lost 3 bases to trimming and J lost 2 bases, with 14 bases between them. Germline CDR1 reads MDHEN; CDR2 reads SYDVKM. CDR3 length: 16 residues. CDR3 nucleotides: TGTGCCAGCAGTTTTCATCGGGGGTTGACCTACAATGAGCAGTTCTTC. This codes for CASSFHRGLTYNEQFF.

The J gene is TRBJ2-5, the V gene TRBV11-3; D is unresolved. CDR3 length: 13 amino acids. Germline V gene data show CDR1 as SGHNT and CDR2 as YENEEA. V gave up 2 bases and J gave up 5 bases, with 9 bases separating them. CDR3 nucleotide sequence: TGTGCCAGCAGCTTAACCTTCCGGGAGACCCAGTACTTC. This codes for CASSLTFRETQYF.

The chain joins TRBV4-1 to TRBJ2-1, with 10 bases that match TRBD2. The CDR3 is made up of 16 amino acids. From germline, CDR1 is MGHRA and CDR2 YSYEKL. Trimming removed 1 base from V and 10 bases from J; junction bases left unmatched: 10. The CDR3 spells CASSQVLTSGTWEQFF. CDR3 in DNA: TGCGCCAGCAGCCAAGTCTTAACTAGCGGGACCTGGGAGCAGTTCTTC.

This chain uses TRBV19 with TRBJ1-2; 7 positions match TRBD1. Germline V gives CDR1 LNHDA, CDR2 SQIVND (reference sequence). This CDR3 region has 14 residues. Trimming at V came to 8 bases and at J to 4 bases, leaving 10 bases not matched to a gene. CDR3 sequence (DNA): TGTGCCAGTCATCCACAGGGGATAAGCTATGGCTACACCTTC. It encodes CASHPQGISYGYTF.

The rearrangement joins TRBV30 to TRBJ1-2; D possibly corresponds to TRBD1 (6 bases). The CDR3 loop spans 15 amino acids. CDR1 and CDR2 from the germline V gene are GTSNPN and SVGIG (reference sequence). The V end lost 0 bases, the J end lost 8 bases, and 19 bases lay between the germline ends. DNA of the CDR3: TGTGCCTGGAGTGTAACCCTTCTGGGGGCGCGGGGCTACACCTTC. Translation gives CAWSVTLLGARGYTF.

CDR3 amino acids: CASSTRQGAAMETQYF. DNA of the CDR3: TGTGCCAGCAGCACCCGACAGGGGGCCGCGATGGAGACCCAGTACTTC. The chain has TRBV7-2 and TRBJ2-5, with 10 bases matching TRBD1. The V gene end was trimmed by 5 bases and the J gene end by 5 bases; junction bases not matched to a gene: 11. This CDR3 has 16 amino acids. Germline-derived CDR1 and CDR2 are SGHTA and FQGNSA.

The sample holds one count of this clone. V usage is TRBV12-5 and J usage is TRBJ1-3, with 7 bases matching TRBD1. This CDR3 comprises 15 residues. Germline CDR1 and CDR2: LGHNT and FRNRAP. V dropped 5 bases and J dropped 2; count of bases not matched to a gene: 6. The CDR3 spells CASGLPTGTGNTIYF. In DNA, the CDR3 is TGTGCTAGTGGTCTCCCGACAGGGACTGGAAACACCATATATTTT.

The rearrangement joins TRBV18 to TRBJ1-6; D gene ambiguous. The V end was cut by 3 bases, the J end by 0 bases, with 9 bases between. Germline V gives CDR1 KGHSH, CDR2 LQKENI. The CDR3 sequence is 16 residues long. CDR3 residues: CASSPPDFSYNSPLHF. As DNA, the CDR3 is TGTGCCAGCTCACCCCCGGACTTCTCCTATAATTCACCCCTCCACTTT.

This rearrangement joins TRBV4-3 to TRBJ1-5; D gene uncertain. The V and J ends lost 1 base and 6 bases respectively, with 16 bases between them. From germline, CDR1 is LGHNA and CDR2 YSLEER. The CDR3 totals 16 residues. CDR3: CASSQVVQIGGQPQHF. CDR3 in DNA: TGCGCCAGCAGCCAAGTTGTACAGATCGGAGGTCAGCCCCAGCATTTT.

About this clone itself: The sample contains more than one DNA sequence encoding this CDR3. The chain couples TRBV9 to TRBJ2-7; D might be TRBD2 (6 bases). The CDR3 consists of 14 residues. Looked up from germline, CDR1 is SGDLS and CDR2 is YYNGEE. The germline V and J ends were trimmed by 0 bases and 4 bases, with 11 bases remaining between them. DNA for the CDR3: TGTGCCAGCAGCGTAGGCGGGGAAGGGTACGAGCAGTACTTC. Its protein product is CASSVGGEGYEQYF.